This is a list of T cell receptor beta chains from one sample in a study of CD8+CD57+ T cells in acquired aplastic anemia. TCRdb reanalysed the reads using MiXCR and keeps one entry per CDR3 protein. The repertoire consists of fewer than 200,000 distinct CDR3 sequences, with roughly 48% occurring once and the leading ten covering 1.1%. The sample consisted of sorted CD4+, CD8+, or CD8+CD57+ T cells (not recorded which) from PBMCs. All receptors derive from a human donor with aplastic anemia. CDR3s include the opening cysteine and the closing phenylalanine or tryptophan. Fields, in order: clone size, V gene, D gene, J gene, CDR3 protein, CDR3 DNA. The D gene is left open where the match is weak. Expanded clones are given a class, and other clones once, few, many or no size at all.

clone_size: many; v_call: TRBV5-1; d_call: TRBD2; j_call: TRBJ2-3; cdr3_aa: CASSLGLAGRDTQYF; cdr3_nt: TGCGCCAGCAGCTTGGGGCTAGCGGGGAGGGATACGCAGTATTTT
clone_size: many; v_call: TRBV6-1; d_call: TRBD2; j_call: TRBJ2-7; cdr3_aa: CASSEFAGGPSYEQYF; cdr3_nt: TGTGCCAGCAGTGAGTTCGCGGGGGGCCCCTCCTACGAGCAGTACTTC
clone_size: -; v_call: TRBV2; d_call: TRBD2; j_call: TRBJ2-7; cdr3_aa: CASGGVGSYEQYF; cdr3_nt: TGCGCCAGCGGGGGGGTTGGGTCCTACGAGCAGTACTTC
clone_size: many; v_call: TRBV5-8; d_call: TRBD2; j_call: TRBJ2-3; cdr3_aa: CASSPGTSGGDTQYF; cdr3_nt: TGTGCCAGCAGCCCGGGGACTAGCGGGGGGGATACGCAGTATTTT
clone_size: many; v_call: TRBV20-1; d_call: TRBD2; j_call: TRBJ2-5; cdr3_aa: CSASPTSGVGQETQYF; cdr3_nt: TGCAGTGCTAGTCCGACTAGCGGGGTCGGCCAAGAGACCCAGTACTTC
clone_size: -; v_call: TRBV5-1; d_call: TRBD1; j_call: TRBJ2-5; cdr3_aa: CASSFRDRAYETQYF; cdr3_nt: TGCGCCAGCAGCTTTCGTGACAGGGCCTACGAGACCCAGTACTTC
clone_size: -; v_call: TRBV20-1; d_call: -; j_call: TRBJ1-2; cdr3_aa: CSALRGGANYGYTF; cdr3_nt: TGCAGTGCCCTCCGGGGGGGAGCTAACTATGGCTACACCTTC
clone_size: -; v_call: TRBV2; d_call: TRBD2; j_call: TRBJ2-7; cdr3_aa: CASRTSGGFEQYF; cdr3_nt: TGTGCCAGCAGGACTAGCGGGGGGTTCGAGCAGTACTTC
clone_size: -; v_call: TRBV20-1; d_call: -; j_call: TRBJ1-5; cdr3_aa: CSAEPGLGPGQPQHF; cdr3_nt: TGCAGTGCTGAACCGGGACTGGGTCCTGGTCAGCCCCAGCATTTT
clone_size: -; v_call: TRBV6-5; d_call: -; j_call: TRBJ1-5; cdr3_aa: CASSYSSVDGSNQPQHF; cdr3_nt: TGTGCCAGCAGTTATTCCAGCGTGGACGGTTCCAATCAGCCCCAGCATTTT
clone_size: many; v_call: TRBV5-8; d_call: TRBD1; j_call: TRBJ1-1; cdr3_aa: CASSRLRDRAAAFF; cdr3_nt: TGTGCCAGCAGCCGCCTCCGGGACAGGGCAGCAGCTTTCTTT
clone_size: -; v_call: TRBV6-1; d_call: TRBD1; j_call: TRBJ1-2; cdr3_aa: CASHGTGNNYGYTF; cdr3_nt: TGTGCCAGCCATGGGACAGGGAATAACTATGGCTACACCTTC
clone_size: many; v_call: TRBV29-1; d_call: TRBD1; j_call: TRBJ1-1; cdr3_aa: CSVYPGAGGHSTEAFF; cdr3_nt: TGCAGCGTCTACCCGGGGGCAGGGGGCCATTCCACTGAAGCTTTCTTT
clone_size: many; v_call: TRBV7-8; d_call: -; j_call: TRBJ1-2; cdr3_aa: CASSADRVVRGYTF; cdr3_nt: TGTGCCAGCAGTGCGGACAGAGTAGTACGTGGCTACACCTTC
clone_size: -; v_call: TRBV27; d_call: -; j_call: TRBJ1-5; cdr3_aa: CASSPSGGNQPQHF; cdr3_nt: TGTGCCAGCAGCCCTTCCGGGGGCAATCAGCCCCAGCATTTT
clone_size: -; v_call: TRBV24-1; d_call: -; j_call: TRBJ2-7; cdr3_aa: CATSDPQTTEQYF; cdr3_nt: TGTGCCACCAGTGATCCCCAGACTACCGAGCAGTACTTC
clone_size: -; v_call: TRBV15; d_call: -; j_call: TRBJ2-3; cdr3_aa: CATSRGEASTDTQYF; cdr3_nt: TGTGCCACCAGCAGAGGGGAGGCTAGCACAGATACGCAGTATTTT
clone_size: -; v_call: TRBV29-1; d_call: TRBD1; j_call: TRBJ1-3; cdr3_aa: CSAKQGASGNTIYF; cdr3_nt: TGCAGCGCTAAACAGGGGGCGAGCGGAAACACCATATATTTT
clone_size: -; v_call: TRBV7-3; d_call: -; j_call: TRBJ1-1; cdr3_aa: CASKGQPNTEAFF; cdr3_nt: TGTGCCAGCAAGGGACAACCGAACACTGAAGCTTTCTTT
clone_size: -; v_call: TRBV29-1; d_call: -; j_call: TRBJ2-2; cdr3_aa: CSVDPTGSTGTGELFF; cdr3_nt: TGCAGCGTTGACCCGACAGGCTCAACGGGCACCGGGGAGCTGTTTTTT
clone_size: -; v_call: TRBV25-1; d_call: -; j_call: TRBJ2-1; cdr3_aa: CASRRGSSCNEQFF; cdr3_nt: TGTGCCAGTAGGCGGGGTAGCTCCTGCAATGAGCAGTTCTTC
clone_size: many; v_call: TRBV7-6; d_call: -; j_call: TRBJ2-2; cdr3_aa: CASTYGAGGLNTGELFF; cdr3_nt: TGTGCCAGCACCTATGGGGCAGGGGGGCTTAACACCGGGGAGCTGTTTTTT
clone_size: -; v_call: TRBV6-5; d_call: -; j_call: TRBJ2-3; cdr3_aa: CASSYSDPTDTQYF; cdr3_nt: TGTGCCAGCAGTTACTCGGATCCTACAGATACGCAGTATTTT
clone_size: -; v_call: TRBV24-1; d_call: -; j_call: TRBJ2-1; cdr3_aa: CATHGDRPNEQFF; cdr3_nt: TGTGCCACCCATGGGGACCGTCCGAATGAGCAGTTCTTC
clone_size: many; v_call: TRBV6-1; d_call: TRBD1; j_call: TRBJ2-3; cdr3_aa: CASTGVGTDTQYF; cdr3_nt: TGTGCCAGTACAGGGGTGGGGACAGATACGCAGTATTTT
clone_size: many; v_call: TRBV12-3/TRBV12-4; d_call: -; j_call: TRBJ2-2; cdr3_aa: CASSFGVYGELFF; cdr3_nt: TGTGCCAGCAGTTTTGGCGTTTACGGGGAGCTGTTTTTT
clone_size: -; v_call: TRBV9; d_call: -; j_call: TRBJ2-3; cdr3_aa: CASSVVLRGAQYF; cdr3_nt: TGTGCCAGCAGCGTAGTGTTAAGGGGGGCGCAGTATTTT
clone_size: -; v_call: TRBV20-1; d_call: TRBD2; j_call: TRBJ2-5; cdr3_aa: CSAIGLAGREETQYF; cdr3_nt: TGCAGTGCTATTGGGCTAGCGGGACGCGAAGAGACCCAGTACTTC
clone_size: -; v_call: TRBV14; d_call: TRBD1; j_call: TRBJ2-7; cdr3_aa: CASRATGATYEQYF; cdr3_nt: TGTGCCAGCAGGGCAACAGGGGCGACCTACGAGCAGTACTTC
clone_size: -; v_call: TRBV4-1; d_call: TRBD1; j_call: TRBJ2-1; cdr3_aa: CASSQDYPDRGYHEQFF; cdr3_nt: TGCGCCAGCAGCCAAGATTATCCGGACAGGGGATATCATGAGCAGTTCTTC
clone_size: many; v_call: TRBV10-2; d_call: -; j_call: TRBJ2-1; cdr3_aa: CASSESISSTYNEQFF; cdr3_nt: TGCGCCAGCAGTGAAAGCATCTCCAGCACCTACAATGAGCAGTTCTTC
clone_size: few; v_call: TRBV2; d_call: TRBD1; j_call: TRBJ1-1; cdr3_aa: CASTSRQGAAEAFF; cdr3_nt: TGTGCCAGCACCTCCAGGCAGGGGGCGGCTGAAGCTTTCTTT
clone_size: few; v_call: TRBV6-1; d_call: TRBD2; j_call: TRBJ2-4; cdr3_aa: CASSQRGVAKNIQYF; cdr3_nt: TGTGCCAGTAGTCAGCGGGGGGTAGCCAAAAACATTCAGTACTTC
clone_size: -; v_call: TRBV5-1; d_call: -; j_call: TRBJ1-4; cdr3_aa: CASSLGDKENEKLFF; cdr3_nt: TGCGCCAGCAGCCTGGGGGACAAGGAAAATGAAAAACTGTTTTTT
clone_size: -; v_call: TRBV29-1; d_call: -; j_call: TRBJ1-3; cdr3_aa: CSALLRGISGNTIYF; cdr3_nt: TGCAGCGCTCTGCTAAGGGGGATCTCTGGAAACACCATATATTTT
clone_size: many; v_call: TRBV7-9; d_call: -; j_call: TRBJ1-6; cdr3_aa: CASSISRGSYNSPLHF; cdr3_nt: TGTGCCAGCAGCATTAGCAGGGGCTCCTATAATTCACCCCTCCACTTT
clone_size: -; v_call: TRBV20-1; d_call: -; j_call: TRBJ2-1; cdr3_aa: CSARWGYNEQFF; cdr3_nt: TGCAGTGCCCGCTGGGGGTACAATGAGCAGTTCTTC
clone_size: medium-sized; v_call: TRBV19; d_call: -; j_call: TRBJ1-6; cdr3_aa: CASSISRDGGSPLHF; cdr3_nt: TGTGCCAGTAGTATTTCGAGGGATGGGGGTTCACCCCTCCACTTT
clone_size: many; v_call: TRBV20-1; d_call: TRBD1; j_call: TRBJ2-1; cdr3_aa: CSYRQGIYNEQFF; cdr3_nt: TGCAGCTACAGACAGGGCATCTACAATGAGCAGTTCTTC
clone_size: many; v_call: TRBV10-3; d_call: -; j_call: TRBJ2-3; cdr3_aa: CAISGLQDTQYF; cdr3_nt: TGTGCCATCAGTGGCCTCCAAGATACGCAGTATTTT
clone_size: many; v_call: TRBV6-1; d_call: -; j_call: TRBJ1-2; cdr3_aa: CASSTGDRPYGYTF; cdr3_nt: TGTGCCAGCAGTACGGGCGACAGACCCTATGGCTACACCTTC
clone_size: many; v_call: TRBV19; d_call: TRBD1; j_call: TRBJ1-5; cdr3_aa: CASSTGTGRNNQPQHF; cdr3_nt: TGTGCCAGTAGTACCGGGACAGGGCGGAACAATCAGCCCCAGCATTTT
clone_size: many; v_call: TRBV12-3/TRBV12-4; d_call: -; j_call: TRBJ2-1; cdr3_aa: CASSPLGPLNNEQFF; cdr3_nt: TGTGCCAGCAGTCCGCTGGGCCCCCTAAACAATGAGCAGTTCTTC
clone_size: -; v_call: TRBV15; d_call: -; j_call: TRBJ2-5; cdr3_aa: CATSRDRPQRKGETQYF; cdr3_nt: TGTGCCACCAGCAGAGATCGCCCTCAACGGAAGGGGGAGACCCAGTACTTC
clone_size: -; v_call: TRBV7-2; d_call: -; j_call: TRBJ1-4; cdr3_aa: CASSLVTNEKLFF; cdr3_nt: TGTGCCAGCAGCTTAGTAACTAATGAAAAACTGTTTTTT
clone_size: many; v_call: TRBV15; d_call: -; j_call: TRBJ1-4; cdr3_aa: CATSRDGRVQEKLFF; cdr3_nt: TGTGCCACCAGCAGAGATGGGAGGGTTCAAGAAAAACTGTTTTTT
clone_size: -; v_call: TRBV7-6; d_call: -; j_call: TRBJ1-2; cdr3_aa: CASSLVLGGYTF; cdr3_nt: TGTGCCAGCAGCTTAGTCTTGGGCGGCTACACCTTC
clone_size: many; v_call: TRBV6-5; d_call: TRBD1; j_call: TRBJ1-5; cdr3_aa: CASSDRGGQPQHF; cdr3_nt: TGTGCCAGCAGCGACAGGGGCGGTCAGCCCCAGCATTTT
clone_size: -; v_call: TRBV10-3; d_call: -; j_call: TRBJ1-1; cdr3_aa: CAVSESRGTNTEAFF; cdr3_nt: TGTGCCGTCAGTGAGTCTCGGGGCACGAACACTGAAGCTTTCTTT
clone_size: -; v_call: TRBV7-8; d_call: -; j_call: TRBJ2-7; cdr3_aa: CASSRQVADEQYF; cdr3_nt: TGTGCCAGCAGTAGACAGGTGGCCGACGAGCAGTACTTC
clone_size: many; v_call: TRBV20-1; d_call: TRBD2; j_call: TRBJ2-4; cdr3_aa: CSARRGGRSDIQYF; cdr3_nt: TGCAGTGCTAGGCGGGGGGGCAGGTCGGACATTCAGTACTTC
clone_size: -; v_call: TRBV7-8; d_call: -; j_call: TRBJ1-1; cdr3_aa: CASSQRGGAFF; cdr3_nt: TGTGCCAGCAGCCAAAGAGGGGGGGCTTTCTTT
clone_size: many; v_call: TRBV15; d_call: -; j_call: TRBJ2-2; cdr3_aa: CATSKHTGRPGELFF; cdr3_nt: TGTGCCACCAGCAAACATACAGGGCGTCCCGGGGAGCTGTTTTTT
clone_size: many; v_call: TRBV2; d_call: -; j_call: TRBJ2-2; cdr3_aa: CASLDLPGGELFF; cdr3_nt: TGTGCCAGTCTCGACCTACCCGGAGGGGAGCTGTTTTTT
clone_size: -; v_call: TRBV20-1; d_call: TRBD1; j_call: TRBJ2-2; cdr3_aa: CSASGTEGTGELFF; cdr3_nt: TGCAGTGCTAGTGGGACAGAGGGCACCGGGGAGCTGTTTTTT
clone_size: many; v_call: TRBV6-2/TRBV6-3; d_call: -; j_call: TRBJ1-2; cdr3_aa: CASSPGTVGGHYTF; cdr3_nt: TGTGCCAGCAGCCCAGGGACTGTCGGGGGACACTACACCTTC
clone_size: once; v_call: TRBV20-1; d_call: -; j_call: TRBJ2-2; cdr3_aa: CSAHKRDAGELFF; cdr3_nt: TGCAGTGCCCACAAGAGAGACGCCGGGGAGCTGTTTTTT
clone_size: many; v_call: TRBV3-1; d_call: -; j_call: TRBJ1-2; cdr3_aa: CASSHLRSGYTF; cdr3_nt: TGTGCCAGCAGCCACTTGAGGAGCGGCTACACCTTC
clone_size: -; v_call: TRBV6-1; d_call: TRBD2; j_call: TRBJ2-7; cdr3_aa: CASRSGLAGGVNEQYF; cdr3_nt: TGTGCCAGCAGGTCAGGACTAGCGGGAGGCGTTAACGAGCAGTACTTC